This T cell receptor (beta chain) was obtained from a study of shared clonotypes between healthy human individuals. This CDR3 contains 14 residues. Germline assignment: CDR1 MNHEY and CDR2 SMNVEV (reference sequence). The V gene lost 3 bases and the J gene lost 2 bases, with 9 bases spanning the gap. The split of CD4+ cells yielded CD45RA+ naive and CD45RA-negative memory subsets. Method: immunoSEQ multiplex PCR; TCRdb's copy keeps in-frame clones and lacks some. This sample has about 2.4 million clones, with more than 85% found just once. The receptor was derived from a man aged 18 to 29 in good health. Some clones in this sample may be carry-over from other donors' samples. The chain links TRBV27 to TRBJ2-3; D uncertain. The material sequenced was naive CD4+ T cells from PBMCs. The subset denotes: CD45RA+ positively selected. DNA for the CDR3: TGTGCCAGCAGTTTCCGACATTCCACAGATACGCAGTATTTT. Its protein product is CASSFRHSTDTQYF.